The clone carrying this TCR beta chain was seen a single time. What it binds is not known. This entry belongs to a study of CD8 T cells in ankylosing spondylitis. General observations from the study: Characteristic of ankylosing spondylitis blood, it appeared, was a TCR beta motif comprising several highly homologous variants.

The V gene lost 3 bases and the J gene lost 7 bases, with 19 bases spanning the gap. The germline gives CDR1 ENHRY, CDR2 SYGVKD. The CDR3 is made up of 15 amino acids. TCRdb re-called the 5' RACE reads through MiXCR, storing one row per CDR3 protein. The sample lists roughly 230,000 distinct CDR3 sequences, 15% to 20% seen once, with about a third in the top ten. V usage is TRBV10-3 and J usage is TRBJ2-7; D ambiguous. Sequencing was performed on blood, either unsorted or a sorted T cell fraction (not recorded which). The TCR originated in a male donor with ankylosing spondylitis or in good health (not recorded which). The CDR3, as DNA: TGTGCCATCAGTGAAGCTGGGCGTAGAAAAGGGGAGCAGTACTTC. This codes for CAISEAGRRKGEQYF.